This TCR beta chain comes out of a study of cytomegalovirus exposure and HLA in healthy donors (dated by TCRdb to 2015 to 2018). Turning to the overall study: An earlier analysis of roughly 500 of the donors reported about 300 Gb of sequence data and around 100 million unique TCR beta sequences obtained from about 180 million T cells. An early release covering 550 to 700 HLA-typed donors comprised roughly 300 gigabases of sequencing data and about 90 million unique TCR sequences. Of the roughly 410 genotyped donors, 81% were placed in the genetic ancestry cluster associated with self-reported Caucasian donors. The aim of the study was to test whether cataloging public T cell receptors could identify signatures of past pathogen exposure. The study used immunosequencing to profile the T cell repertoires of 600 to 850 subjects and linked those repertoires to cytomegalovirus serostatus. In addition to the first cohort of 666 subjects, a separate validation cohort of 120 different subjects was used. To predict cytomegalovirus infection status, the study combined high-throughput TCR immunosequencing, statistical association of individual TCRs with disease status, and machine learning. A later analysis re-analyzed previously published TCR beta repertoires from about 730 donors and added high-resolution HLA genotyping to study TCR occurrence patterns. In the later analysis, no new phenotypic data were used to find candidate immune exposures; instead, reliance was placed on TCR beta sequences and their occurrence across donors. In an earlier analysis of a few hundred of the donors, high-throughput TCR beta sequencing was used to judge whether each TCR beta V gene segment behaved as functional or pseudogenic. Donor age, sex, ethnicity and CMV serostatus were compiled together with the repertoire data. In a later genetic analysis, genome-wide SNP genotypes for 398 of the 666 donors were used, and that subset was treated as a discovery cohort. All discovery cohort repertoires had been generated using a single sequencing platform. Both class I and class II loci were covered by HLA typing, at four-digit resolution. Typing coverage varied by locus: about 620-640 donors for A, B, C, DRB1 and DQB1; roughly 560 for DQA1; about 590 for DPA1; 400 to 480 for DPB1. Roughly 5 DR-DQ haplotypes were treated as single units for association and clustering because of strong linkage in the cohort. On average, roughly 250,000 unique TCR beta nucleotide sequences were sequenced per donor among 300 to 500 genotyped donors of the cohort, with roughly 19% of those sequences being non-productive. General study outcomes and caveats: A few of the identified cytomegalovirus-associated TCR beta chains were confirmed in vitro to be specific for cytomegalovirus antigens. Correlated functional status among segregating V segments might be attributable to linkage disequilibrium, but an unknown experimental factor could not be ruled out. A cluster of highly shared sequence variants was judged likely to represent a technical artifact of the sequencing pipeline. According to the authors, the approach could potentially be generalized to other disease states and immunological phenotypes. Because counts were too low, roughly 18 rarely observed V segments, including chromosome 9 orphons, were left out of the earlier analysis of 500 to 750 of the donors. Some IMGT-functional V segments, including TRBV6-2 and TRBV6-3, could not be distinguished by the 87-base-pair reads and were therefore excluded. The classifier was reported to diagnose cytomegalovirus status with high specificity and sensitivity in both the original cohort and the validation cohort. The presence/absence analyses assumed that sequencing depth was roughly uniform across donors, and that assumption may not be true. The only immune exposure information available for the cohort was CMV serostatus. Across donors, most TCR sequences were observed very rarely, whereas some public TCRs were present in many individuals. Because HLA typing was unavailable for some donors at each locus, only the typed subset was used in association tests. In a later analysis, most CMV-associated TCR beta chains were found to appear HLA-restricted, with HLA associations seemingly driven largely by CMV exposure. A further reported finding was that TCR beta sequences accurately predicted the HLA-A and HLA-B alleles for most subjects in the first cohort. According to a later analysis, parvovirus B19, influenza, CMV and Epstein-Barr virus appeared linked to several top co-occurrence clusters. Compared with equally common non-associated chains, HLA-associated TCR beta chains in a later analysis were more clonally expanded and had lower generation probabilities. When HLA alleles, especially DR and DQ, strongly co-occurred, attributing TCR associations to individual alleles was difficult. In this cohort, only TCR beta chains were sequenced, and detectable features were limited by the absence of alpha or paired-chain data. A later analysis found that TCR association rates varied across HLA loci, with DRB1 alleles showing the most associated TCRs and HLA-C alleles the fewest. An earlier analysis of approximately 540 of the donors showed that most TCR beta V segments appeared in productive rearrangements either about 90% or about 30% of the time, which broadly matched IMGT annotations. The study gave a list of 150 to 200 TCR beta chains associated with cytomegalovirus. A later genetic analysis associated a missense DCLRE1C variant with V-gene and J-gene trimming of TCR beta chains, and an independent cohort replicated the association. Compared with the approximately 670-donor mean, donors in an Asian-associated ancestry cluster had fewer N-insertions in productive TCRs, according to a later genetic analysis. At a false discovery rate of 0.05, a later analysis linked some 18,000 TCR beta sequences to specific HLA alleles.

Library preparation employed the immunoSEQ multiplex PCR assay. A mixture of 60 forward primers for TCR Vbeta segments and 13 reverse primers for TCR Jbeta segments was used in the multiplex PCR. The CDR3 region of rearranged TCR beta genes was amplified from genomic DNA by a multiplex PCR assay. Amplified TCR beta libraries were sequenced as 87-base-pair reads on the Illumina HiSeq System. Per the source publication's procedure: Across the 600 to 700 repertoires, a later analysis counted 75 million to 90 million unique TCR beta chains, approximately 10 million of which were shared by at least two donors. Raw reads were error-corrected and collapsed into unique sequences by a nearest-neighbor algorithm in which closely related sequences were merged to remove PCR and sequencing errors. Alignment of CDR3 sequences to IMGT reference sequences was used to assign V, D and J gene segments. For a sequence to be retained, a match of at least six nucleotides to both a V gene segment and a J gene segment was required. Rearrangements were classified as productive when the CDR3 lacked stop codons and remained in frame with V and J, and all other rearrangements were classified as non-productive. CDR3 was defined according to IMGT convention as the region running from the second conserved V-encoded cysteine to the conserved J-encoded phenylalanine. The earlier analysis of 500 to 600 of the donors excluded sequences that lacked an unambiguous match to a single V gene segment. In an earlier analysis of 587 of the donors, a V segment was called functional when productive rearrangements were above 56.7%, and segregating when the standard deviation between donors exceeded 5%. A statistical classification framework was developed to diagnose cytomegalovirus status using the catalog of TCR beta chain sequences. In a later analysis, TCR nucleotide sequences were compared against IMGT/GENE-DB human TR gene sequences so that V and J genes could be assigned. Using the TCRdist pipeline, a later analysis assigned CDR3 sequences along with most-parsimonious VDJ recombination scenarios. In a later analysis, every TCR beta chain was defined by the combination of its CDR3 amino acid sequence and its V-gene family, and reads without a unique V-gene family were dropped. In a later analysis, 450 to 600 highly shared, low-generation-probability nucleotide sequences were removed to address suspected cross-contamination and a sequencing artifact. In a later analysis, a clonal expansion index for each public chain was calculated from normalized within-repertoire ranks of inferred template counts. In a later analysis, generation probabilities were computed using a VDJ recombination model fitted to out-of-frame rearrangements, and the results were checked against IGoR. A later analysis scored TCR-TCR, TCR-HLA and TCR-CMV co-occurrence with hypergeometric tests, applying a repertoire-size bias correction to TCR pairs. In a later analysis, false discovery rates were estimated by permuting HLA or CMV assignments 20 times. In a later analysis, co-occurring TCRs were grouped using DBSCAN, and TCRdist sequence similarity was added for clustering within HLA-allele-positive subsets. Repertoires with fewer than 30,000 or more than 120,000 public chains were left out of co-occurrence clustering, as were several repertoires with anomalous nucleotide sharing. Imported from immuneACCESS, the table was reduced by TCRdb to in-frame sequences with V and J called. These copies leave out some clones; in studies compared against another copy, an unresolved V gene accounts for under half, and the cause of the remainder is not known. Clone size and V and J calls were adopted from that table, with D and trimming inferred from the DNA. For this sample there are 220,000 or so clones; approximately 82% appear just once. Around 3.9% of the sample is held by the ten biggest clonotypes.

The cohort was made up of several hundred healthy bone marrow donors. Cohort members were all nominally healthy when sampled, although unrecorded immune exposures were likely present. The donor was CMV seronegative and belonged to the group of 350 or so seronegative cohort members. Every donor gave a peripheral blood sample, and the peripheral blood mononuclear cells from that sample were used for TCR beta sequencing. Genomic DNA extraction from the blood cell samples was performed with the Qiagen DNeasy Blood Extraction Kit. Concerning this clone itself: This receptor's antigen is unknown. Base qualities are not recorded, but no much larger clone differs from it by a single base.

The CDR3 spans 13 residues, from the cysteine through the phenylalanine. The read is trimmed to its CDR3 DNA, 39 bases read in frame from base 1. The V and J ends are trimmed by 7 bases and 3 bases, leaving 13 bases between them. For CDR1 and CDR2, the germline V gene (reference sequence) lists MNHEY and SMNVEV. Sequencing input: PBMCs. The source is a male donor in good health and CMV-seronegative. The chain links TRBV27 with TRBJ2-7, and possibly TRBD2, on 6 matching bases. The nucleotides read TGTGCCAGCATGGGCAGGGACTTCTACGAGCAGTACTTC. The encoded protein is CASMGRDFYEQYF.